This TCR beta chain originates from a study of T cells in Graves' hyperthyroidism and ophthalmopathy. This clonotype was recorded a few times. Its matching antigen is unknown. Template material for amplifying TCR beta CDR3 regions consisted of RNA transcripts. The HTBI primer set drove a first-round RT-PCR of the TCR CDR3. MiXCR, applied by TCRdb to the multiplex PCR reads, yields one record per CDR3 protein. The top ten clones hold under 20% of a sample with 450,000 to 650,000 distinct CDR3 sequences, 15% to 20% of them seen once. Points from the study as a whole: Most clonotypes that expanded in the thyroid above 0.001 also showed up in blood.

The TCR sequence derives from a woman younger than 30 with Graves' ophthalmopathy. The sequenced sample was blood.

CDR3 residues: CASSLAGEGTGELFF. The CDR3 DNA sequence: TGTGCCAGCAGCTTAGCGGGGGAGGGCACCGGGGAGCTGTTTTTT. The chain employs TRBV7-6 and TRBJ2-2; 7 bases match TRBD2. CDR1 is SGHVS and CDR2 is FNYEAQ in the germline V gene. The CDR3 sequence is 15 residues long. The trim removed 0 bases at V and 4 bases at J, leaving 2 bases unmatched.